Below are 2 T cell receptor beta chains sequenced from a single sample in a study of metastatic and nonmetastatic thyroid tumors. Thyroid surgery took place with no prior treatment in any patient. TCRdb re-called clones via MiXCR from the PCR reads. Here the sample spans fewer than 40,000 clones, approximately 15% being singletons. The specimen was blood. The receptors were gathered from a male donor with papillary thyroid cancer or a benign thyroid nodule (not recorded which). Some clones in this sample may be carry-over from other donors' samples.

The chain carries TRBV6-1 and TRBJ1-6, with unresolved D. V was trimmed by 1 base and J by 14 bases, leaving 12 bases between them. The CDR3 loop spans 13 amino acids. Germline CDR1 is MNHNS and CDR2 is SASEGT. CDR3 protein: CASSEDELKALHF. The CDR3 nucleotides read TGTGCCAGCAGTGAAGACGAGCTCAAGGCCCTCCACTTT.

This clone was found a few times. The CDR3 sequence is CATSRGVGAGGFGYTF. DNA for the CDR3: TGTGCCACCAGCAGAGGGGTTGGGGCAGGGGGCTTCGGCTACACCTTC. The gene calls are TRBV15 and TRBJ1-2; TRBD1 agrees at 8 bases. From germline, CDR1 is LNHNV and CDR2 YYDKDF (reference sequence). The CDR3 runs to 16 residues. Unmatched junction bases numbered 12, after V lost 1 base and J lost 8 bases. Supplemented by reference TRBV15 and TRBJ1-2, the full variable domain reads DAMVIQNPRYQVTQFGKPVTLSCSQTLNHNVMYWYQQKSSQAPKLLFHYYDKDFNNEADTPDNFQSRRPNTSFCFLDIRSPGLGDTAMYLCATSRGVGAGGFGYTFGSGTRLTVV.